This T cell receptor (beta chain) emerged from a study of blood T cell repertoires in COVID-19. Study in general: Italy, Spain and the United States were the sources of the convalescent and acute COVID-19 samples.

Participant ages covered about 18 to 95 years across about 25 US areas. J was trimmed by 9 bases and V by 4 bases; bases with no gene match: 6. Germline V gene lookup returns CDR1 SEHNR and CDR2 FQNEAQ (reference sequence). The CDR3 has 13 residues. Authors' methods: Amplified reference gene primers provided the basis for estimating nucleated cell counts. Libraries were prepared by immunoSEQ multiplex PCR; TCRdb keeps only in-frame clonotypes and omits some of them. That table furnishes V, J and clone size, whereas the DNA furnished D and trimming. The profile covers 250,000 to 350,000 clones, with roughly 90% appearing a single time and approximately 2.5% taken by the ten largest.

Material for sequencing was PBMCs or T cells enriched from blood (not recorded which). V gene TRBV7-9 combines with J gene TRBJ2-7; 10 bases agree with TRBD1. The origin of this receptor is a man aged 55 to 70 who had recovered from COVID-19. CDR3 region: CASSSGQGSVQYF. DNA for the CDR3: TGTGCCAGCAGCTCGGGACAGGGGAGTGTGCAGTACTTC.